Below, 18 T cell receptor beta chains from the same sample are listed, as sequenced in a study of cytomegalovirus exposure and HLA in healthy donors. Here immunoSEQ multiplex PCR was the method, and the copy in TCRdb shows in-frame clones only, minus some. The sample yields around 94,000 clones, about 95% seen once. Sequenced: PBMCs. The origin of the receptors is a woman between 18 and 29 years old in good health and CMV-seronegative.

The rearrangement joins TRBV2 to TRBJ1-5; 10 bases map to TRBD1. Germline values: CDR1 SNHLY, CDR2 FYNNEI. The CDR3 consists of 13 residues. V lost 6 bases to trimming and J lost 4 bases; unmatched junction nucleotides: 0. The CDR3 DNA is TGTGCCAGCAGGGGACAGGGGAATCAGCCCCAGCATTTT. The encoded protein is CASRGQGNQPQHF.

The chain uses TRBV7-2 and TRBJ1-1; 10 positions match TRBD1. Germline assignment: CDR1 SGHTA and CDR2 FQGNSA. J was trimmed by 3 bases and V by 1 base; bases with no gene match: 8. The length of the CDR3 is 17 residues. CDR3 DNA: TGTGCCAGCAGCTTAGTGGTGGGACAGGGGAAAGACACTGAAGCTTTCTTT. Translation: CASSLVVGQGKDTEAFF.

This chain uses TRBV5-1 with TRBJ2-2, with 8 positions matching TRBD1. Germline CDR1 SGHRS, CDR2 YFSETQ. V shed 0 bases and J 3 bases; nucleotides not matched to a gene: 4. This CDR3 has 16 amino acids. Here the CDR3 reads CASSLEQGVDTGELFF. The CDR3 nucleotides are TGCGCCAGCAGCTTGGAACAGGGGGTCGACACCGGGGAGCTGTTTTTT.

This CDR3 reads CASSQLTGDEQFF. CDR3 in DNA: TGTGCCAGCAGCCAACTGACCGGGGATGAGCAGTTCTTC. This rearrangement joins TRBV4-2 to TRBJ2-1, with D perhaps TRBD2 (5 bases). Trimming pared 2 bases from V and 8 bases from J, leaving 10 bases between. Germline V gene lookup returns CDR1 LGHNA and CDR2 YNFKEQ. This CDR3 comprises 13 residues.

The rearrangement uses TRBV13 and TRBJ2-5; 9 positions agree with TRBD2. The CDR3 sequence is 17 residues long. Germline V gene data show CDR1 as PRHDT and CDR2 as FYEKMQ (reference sequence). Trimming took 2 bases from V and 0 from J; bases not matched to a gene: 7. CDR3 in amino acids: CASSLSASGRHQETQYF. The CDR3 region has the DNA TGTGCCAGCAGCTTAAGCGCAAGCGGGAGGCACCAAGAGACCCAGTACTTC.

This sequence joins TRBV29-1 and TRBJ1-4; 8 nucleotides match TRBD1. V trimming: 7 bases; J trimming: 3 bases; junction bases outside the gene matches: 4. The CDR3 totals 13 residues. Germline CDR1 SQVTM, CDR2 ANQGSEA. For the CDR3, the DNA is TGCAGCGCCTGGACAGGGTCTAATGAAAAACTGTTTTTT. Protein: CSAWTGSNEKLFF.

The J gene is TRBJ1-4, the V gene TRBV11-3, with D possibly matching TRBD1 (6 bases). CDR3 length equals 13 residues. Germline V CDR1 and CDR2: SGHNT, YENEEA. Trimming took 1 base from V and 12 from J, leaving 12 bases between them. CDR3 DNA: TGTGCCAGCAGCTTAGGGGGCGGGGGCGAACTGTTTTTT. It encodes CASSLGGGGELFF.

V and J are TRBV10-3 and TRBJ1-4; TRBD1 might be the D (5 bases). This CDR3 contains 13 residues. V was shortened by 4 bases and J by 2 bases, with 5 bases between the two germline ends. Germline values: CDR1 ENHRY, CDR2 SYGVKD. The CDR3, as DNA: TGTGCCATCAGTGGGGGCACTAATGAAAAACTGTTTTTT. It encodes CAISGGTNEKLFF.

This chain links TRBV7-2 with TRBJ2-1, with 8 nucleotides matching TRBD1. Germline CDR1 reads SGHTA; CDR2 reads FQGNSA. With V trimmed by 5 bases and J by 3 bases, 9 bases remained unmatched. The CDR3 runs 16 residues. CDR3 sequence reads: CASSTRGQGNYNEQFF. Written as DNA, the CDR3 is TGTGCCAGCAGCACCCGCGGACAGGGTAACTACAATGAGCAGTTCTTC.

J is TRBJ2-2 and V is TRBV6-1; 9 nucleotides line up with TRBD1. Looked up from germline, CDR1 is MNHNS and CDR2 is SASEGT. V lost 4 bases, J lost 1 base, and 7 bases stayed unmatched. The CDR3 runs to 17 residues. The CDR3 DNA sequence: TGTGCCAGCAGTGTCCGGACAGGGGTAGGGAACACCGGGGAGCTGTTTTTT. This encodes CASSVRTGVGNTGELFF.

The J gene is TRBJ2-1, the V gene TRBV29-1; 9 positions match TRBD1. Germline V gene sequence: CDR1 SQVTM, CDR2 ANQGSEA. The CDR3 runs to 14 residues. V shed 7 bases and J 7 bases; nucleotides not matched to a gene: 11. CDR3 DNA: TGCAGCGGAAGTCCGGGACAGGGTGGGAATGAGCAGTTCTTC. Encoded protein: CSGSPGQGGNEQFF.

The J gene is TRBJ2-7, the V gene TRBV6-6, with a tentative D call TRBD1 (5 bases). The CDR3 length is 12 residues. The V end lost 5 bases, the J end lost 3 bases, and 8 bases lay between the germline ends. Germline-derived CDR1 and CDR2 are MNHNY and SVGAGI (reference sequence). CDR3 in DNA: TGTGCCAGCAGTCTCAGGGACTACGAGCAGTACTTC. Its translation is CASSLRDYEQYF.

The V and J genes are TRBV11-2 and TRBJ2-4, with 9 bases that match TRBD2. The CDR3 sequence is 18 residues long. In germline, CDR1 is SGHAT, CDR2 FQNNGV. The V segment lost 2 bases and the J segment 1 base; nucleotides outside the gene matches: 9. For the CDR3, the DNA is TGTGCCAGCAGCTTATTAGCGGGAGATTGGGTGGCCAAAAACATTCAGTACTTC. It encodes CASSLLAGDWVAKNIQYF.

J is TRBJ2-5 and V is TRBV27, with 7 nucleotides matching TRBD2. Germline V gene data show CDR1 as MNHEY and CDR2 as SMNVEV (reference sequence). The V and J ends lost 5 bases and 7 bases, in that order; junction bases with no gene match: 13. The CDR3 totals 15 residues. The CDR3 reads CASSPRRLADPTQYF. The CDR3 DNA follows: TGTGCCAGCAGTCCTAGGAGACTAGCAGACCCGACCCAGTACTTC.

V usage is TRBV4-1 and J usage is TRBJ1-2, with a weak D call TRBD1 (5 bases). This CDR3 spans 15 amino acids. CDR1 is MGHRA and CDR2 is YSYEKL in the germline V gene. Trimming stripped 0 bases from V and 8 bases from J, with 16 bases between. The CDR3 is CASSQDRGGVKGYTF. DNA of the CDR3: TGCGCCAGCAGCCAAGATAGGGGCGGGGTTAAGGGCTACACCTTC.

Only one count was recorded for this clone. The chain couples TRBV29-1 to TRBJ2-7; 9 bases are a match to TRBD1. This CDR3 contains 16 residues. The J segment lost 2 bases and the V segment lost 1 base, leaving 9 bases of the junction unmatched. Germline lookup yields CDR1 SQVTM and CDR2 ANQGSEA. The CDR3 sequence is CSVEGVGDRDPYEQYF. CDR3 DNA sequence: TGCAGCGTTGAAGGAGTAGGGGACAGGGACCCCTACGAGCAGTACTTC.

This sequence joins TRBV10-3 and TRBJ2-2; 7 nucleotides line up with TRBD2. The CDR3 length is 17 residues. CDR1 is ENHRY, CDR2 SYGVKD, per germline. After removal of 0 bases from V and 8 bases from J, the junction contained 12 bases not matched to a gene. Here the CDR3 DNA reads TGTGCCATCAGTGAGTCCGTTATTGTAGCGGGCGGAGGGGAGCTGTTTTTT. Its protein is CAISESVIVAGGGELFF.

In DNA form, the CDR3 reads TGTGCCAGCCTAGGGGGTGGGAATTCACCCCTCCACTTT. It translates to CASLGGGNSPLHF. The rearrangement links TRBV6-5 to TRBJ1-6; D is possibly TRBD1 (6 bases). The CDR3 length is 13 residues. Germline V gene sequence: CDR1 MNHEY, CDR2 SVGAGI. The V and J ends lost 8 bases and 7 bases respectively, with 12 bases between them.